This is a list of T cell receptor beta chains from one sample in a study of blood T cell repertoires in COVID-19. Clones were read by immunoSEQ multiplex PCR, and TCRdb kept only the in-frame ones, dropping some. Among about 250,000 clones listed, about 83% were seen once. Sequencing used peripheral blood. These receptors originate from a man at least 80 years old with acute or convalescent COVID-19. CDR3s include the opening cysteine and the closing phenylalanine or tryptophan. The D gene is left open where the match is weak. Rows may omit the clone size; those that give it use once, few, many or a size class.

size,V,length,D,J,DNA,CDR3
few,TRBV27,15,NA,TRBJ2-1,TGTGCCAGCAGTTTACAGGGTCTCTCCTACAATGAGCAGTTCTTC,CASSLQGLSYNEQFF
once,TRBV18,14,NA,TRBJ2-4,TGTGCCAGCTCACAATTGCAGGGCCGGGACATTCAGTACTTC,CASSQLQGRDIQYF
NA,TRBV11-2,15,TRBD2,TRBJ2-7,TGTGCCAGCAGCACAAGCGGGGGGAACTCCTACGAGCAGTACTTC,CASSTSGGNSYEQYF
NA,TRBV9,15,NA,TRBJ2-7,TGTGCCAGCAGCCCAGTCGGGGGGCTCTCCTACGAGCAGTACTTC,CASSPVGGLSYEQYF
NA,TRBV3-1/TRBV3-2,17,NA,TRBJ1-6,TGTGCCAGCAGCCAAGAAGTGGGGACTAAAGGGAATTCACCCCTCCACTTT,CASSQEVGTKGNSPLHF
NA,TRBV5-4,15,TRBD2,TRBJ2-7,TGTGCCAGCAGCTTAGGGACTAGCGGGTTCTTCGAGCAGTACTTC,CASSLGTSGFFEQYF
few,TRBV10-3,14,NA,TRBJ2-5,TGTGCCATCAGCCGCGGGACAGACCAAGAGACCCAGTACTTC,CAISRGTDQETQYF
NA,TRBV6-6,12,NA,TRBJ2-2,TGTGCCAGCAGTTACTCTAACGGGGAGCTGTTTTTT,CASSYSNGELFF
NA,TRBV5-1,16,NA,TRBJ2-2,TGCGCCAGCAGCTTGGTGGGCCCGTTGAACACCGGGGAGCTGTTTTTT,CASSLVGPLNTGELFF
NA,TRBV13,14,NA,TRBJ2-2,TGTGCCAGCAGCTTAGGCCAGCGAACCGGGGAGCTGTTTTTT,CASSLGQRTGELFF
NA,TRBV4-1,15,TRBD2,TRBJ2-1,TGCGCCAGCAAACCGACTAGCGATACTTACAATGAGCAGTTCTTC,CASKPTSDTYNEQFF
NA,TRBV11-2,13,NA,TRBJ2-7,TGTGCCAGCAGCTCCCCTGTGGAGTACGAGCAGTACTTC,CASSSPVEYEQYF
NA,TRBV23-1,17,TRBD2,TRBJ2-7,TGCGCCAGCAGTCAATACAGTTTGTGCGGGAGGTTCTACGAGCAGTACTTC,CASSQYSLCGRFYEQYF
few,TRBV9,14,TRBD2,TRBJ2-2,TGTGCCAGCAGCGTTAGCGGGAGGACCGGGGAGCTGTTTTTT,CASSVSGRTGELFF
once,TRBV18,16,TRBD1,TRBJ1-5,TGTGCCAGCTCACCCGCGGACAGGGGATGGAATCAGCCCCAGCATTTT,CASSPADRGWNQPQHF
NA,TRBV5-4,14,NA,TRBJ2-3,TGTGCCAGCAGCACGGGAGTTGGTGCAGATACGCAGTATTTT,CASSTGVGADTQYF
NA,TRBV10-1,15,TRBD2,TRBJ2-1,TGCGCCAGCACCCCCGGCGGGAGTGCTGAGAATGAGCAGTTCTTC,CASTPGGSAENEQFF
NA,TRBV24-1,12,NA,TRBJ2-1,TGTGCCACCAGTGATTACCGGGGTGAGCAGTTCTTC,CATSDYRGEQFF
few,TRBV3-1/TRBV3-2,14,NA,TRBJ2-1,TGTGCCAGCAGCCGAAACGACTTCTACAATGAGCAGTTCTTC,CASSRNDFYNEQFF
few,TRBV19,14,TRBD2,TRBJ2-2,TGTGCCAGTAGTGGTAGCGGGGTCACCGGGGAGCTGTTTTTT,CASSGSGVTGELFF
NA,TRBV30,14,NA,TRBJ2-2,TGTGCCTGGAGGGACGGGGGACGCACCGGGGAGCTGTTTTTT,CAWRDGGRTGELFF
NA,TRBV7-3,15,TRBD1,TRBJ2-7,TGTGCCAGCAGCCCATCCCATGGACAGGGGGCTGAGCAGTACTTC,CASSPSHGQGAEQYF
NA,TRBV5-1,14,NA,TRBJ2-7,TGCGCCAGCAGCAAGAGGAGCGATGGCTACGAGCAGTACTTC,CASSKRSDGYEQYF
many,TRBV30,15,TRBD1,TRBJ1-2,TGTGCCTGGGTCGACAGGGGGACGTCTAACTATGGCTACACCTTC,CAWVDRGTSNYGYTF
NA,TRBV5-6,15,NA,TRBJ2-3,TGTGCCAGCAGCACCTTTAGCTATAGCACAGATACGCAGTATTTT,CASSTFSYSTDTQYF
few,TRBV7-2,18,NA,TRBJ2-5,TGTGCCAGCAGCTTAGTTCGGTCTCGGGAAGTGGGACAAGAGACCCAGTACTTC,CASSLVRSREVGQETQYF
NA,TRBV5-1,15,TRBD1,TRBJ2-7,TGCGCCAGCAGCTGGGATGGACAGGGGTTCTACGAGCAGTACTTC,CASSWDGQGFYEQYF
NA,TRBV2,13,NA,TRBJ1-1,TGTGCCAGCAGTAAAACAGGTCTCGCTGAAGCTTTCTTT,CASSKTGLAEAFF
NA,TRBV9,15,TRBD1,TRBJ2-5,TGTGCCAGCAGCGTAGTAACAGGGGGTAAGGAGACCCAGTACTTC,CASSVVTGGKETQYF
NA,TRBV7-2,16,NA,TRBJ1-5,TGTGCCAGCAGCTTAGAGTACGCAGGGGCGGGTCAGCCCCAGCATTTT,CASSLEYAGAGQPQHF
NA,TRBV5-1,13,TRBD1,TRBJ2-7,TGCGCCAGCAGCGAGGGGGACAGCTACGAGCAGTACTTC,CASSEGDSYEQYF
NA,TRBV5-1,13,NA,TRBJ1-2,TGCGCCAGCAGCTTAGGCCGGGAGTATGGCTACACCTTC,CASSLGREYGYTF
NA,TRBV19,13,TRBD1,TRBJ2-1,TGTGCCAGTAGTCTGCGACAGGGATACCGCAAGTTCTTC,CASSLRQGYRKFF
few,TRBV5-6,12,TRBD1,TRBJ1-1,TGTGCCAGCAGCTGGGGGACAGCAGAAGCTTTCTTT,CASSWGTAEAFF
NA,TRBV11-2,15,NA,TRBJ2-5,TGTGCCAGCAGCTTAACTGCGGGGGCCGCCCAGACCCAGTACTTC,CASSLTAGAAQTQYF
once,TRBV3-1/TRBV3-2,13,NA,TRBJ1-2,TGTGCCAGCAGCCAAGAGCCAGTTAAGGGCTACACCTTC,CASSQEPVKGYTF
once,TRBV4-1,15,TRBD1,TRBJ2-7,TGCGCCAGCAGCCTCGTCCAGGGGGATCTTTACGAGCAGTACTTC,CASSLVQGDLYEQYF
NA,TRBV5-1,13,NA,TRBJ1-1,TGCGCCAGCAGCTTGGACAGACAGAATGAAGCTTTCTTT,CASSLDRQNEAFF
NA,TRBV7-9,14,NA,TRBJ1-2,TGTGCCAGCAGCTTAGTCCCAGAAAACTATGGCTACACCTTC,CASSLVPENYGYTF
NA,TRBV5-1,15,NA,TRBJ1-2,TGCGCCAGCAGCTTGGATGCTGGGGGCATCTATGGCTACACCTTC,CASSLDAGGIYGYTF
NA,TRBV18,16,TRBD2,TRBJ2-3,TGTGCCAGCTCACAGGGACTAGCGGGGACCACAGATACGCAGTATTTT,CASSQGLAGTTDTQYF
NA,TRBV3-1/TRBV3-2,14,NA,TRBJ1-1,TGTGCCAGCAGCCTAGGGGGGGGGAACACTGAAGCTTTCTTT,CASSLGGGNTEAFF
NA,TRBV5-1,13,NA,TRBJ1-1,TGCGCCAGCGGACTCGAGACGAACACTGAAGCTTTCTTT,CASGLETNTEAFF
NA,TRBV7-8,14,TRBD1,TRBJ1-6,TGTGCCAGCAGCTTACGACAGGGGGATTCACCCCTCCACTTT,CASSLRQGDSPLHF
NA,TRBV9,14,TRBD1,TRBJ2-5,TGTGCCAGCAGCGGACAGGGTATTGGAGAGACCCAGTACTTC,CASSGQGIGETQYF
NA,TRBV7-7,15,TRBD2,TRBJ2-5,TGTGCCAGCAGCCGCGGGGGATCGACCGTGGAGACCCAGTACTTC,CASSRGGSTVETQYF
NA,TRBV6-5,15,TRBD1,TRBJ1-5,TGTGCCAGCAGTCCCCGACAGGGAAGCAATCAGCCCCAGCATTTT,CASSPRQGSNQPQHF
NA,TRBV28,17,TRBD1,TRBJ1-6,TGTGCCAGCAGGGCCCGGACAGGGGGTAGGGGAAATTCACCCCTCCACTTT,CASRARTGGRGNSPLHF
NA,TRBV27,15,NA,TRBJ2-7,TGTGCCAGCAGTTTAGGTCTAGCGCGAACCTACGAGCAGTACTTC,CASSLGLARTYEQYF
NA,TRBV27,13,TRBD1,TRBJ2-2,TGTGCCAGCCGCAGAGACCGGACAGGGACGCTGTTTTTT,CASRRDRTGTLFF
NA,TRBV5-1,14,TRBD1,TRBJ1-4,TGCGCCAGCAGCTTGGGGACAGGGGGTGAAAAACTGTTTTTT,CASSLGTGGEKLFF
once,TRBV27,16,TRBD2,TRBJ2-3,TGTGCCAGCAGGGAGCTAGCGGGAGGGACCCGGGATACGCAGTATTTT,CASRELAGGTRDTQYF
once,TRBV9,12,NA,TRBJ1-2,TGTGCCAGCAGCCGGGAGCGCTATGGCTACACCTTC,CASSRERYGYTF
NA,TRBV18,14,NA,TRBJ2-6,TGTGCCAGCTCATCCAGCTCTGGGGCCAACGTCCTGACTTTC,CASSSSSGANVLTF
NA,TRBV5-8,17,NA,TRBJ2-7,TGTGCCAGCATCCGGGACATAAGCGTGTGGGGTTACTACGAGCAGTACTTC,CASIRDISVWGYYEQYF
NA,TRBV6-5,13,NA,TRBJ2-2,TGTGCCAGCGGGACAATTTCAAGCGGGGAGCTGTTTTTT,CASGTISSGELFF
NA,TRBV6-4,14,TRBD1,TRBJ2-2,TGTGCCAGCACGTCAGGGGGCTTCACCGGGGAGCTGTTTTTT,CASTSGGFTGELFF